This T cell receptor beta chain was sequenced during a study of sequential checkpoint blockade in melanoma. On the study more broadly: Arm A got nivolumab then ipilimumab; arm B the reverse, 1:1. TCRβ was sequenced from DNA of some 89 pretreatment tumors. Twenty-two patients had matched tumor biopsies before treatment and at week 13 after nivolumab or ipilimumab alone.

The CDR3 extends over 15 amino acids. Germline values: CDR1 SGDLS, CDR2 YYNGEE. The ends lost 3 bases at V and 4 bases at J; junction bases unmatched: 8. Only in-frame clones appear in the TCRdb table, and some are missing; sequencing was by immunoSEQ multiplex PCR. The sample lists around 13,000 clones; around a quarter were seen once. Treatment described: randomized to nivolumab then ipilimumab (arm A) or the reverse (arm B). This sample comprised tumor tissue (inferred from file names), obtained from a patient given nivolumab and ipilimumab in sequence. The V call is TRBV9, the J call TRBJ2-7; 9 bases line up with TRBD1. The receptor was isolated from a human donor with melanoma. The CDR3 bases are TGTGCCAGCAGCGCTACCGGGACAGGGTATTACGAGCAGTACTTC. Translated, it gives CASSATGTGYYEQYF.